This note documents a single T cell receptor beta chain sequence. The antigen remains undetermined. Sequenced by immunoSEQ multiplex PCR; TCRdb stores in-frame clones only, minus some. The data contain approximately 50,000 clones, approximately 91% of them singletons. The CDR3 runs to 12 residues. V was cut by 5 bases and J by 7 bases, with 9 bases left in between. Per the germline V gene, CDR1 is MNHEY and CDR2 is SVGAGI. This specimen comes from a study of glioma-infiltrating T cells after dendritic cell vaccination. For the study at large: Treatment, given 2003 to 2012, was autologous tumor lysate-pulsed dendritic cell vaccination.

Study outcomes and limitations: Longer survival after dendritic cell vaccination followed higher pretreatment TIL content. TCR clonality showed no direct relationship with survival.

Time point here: after dendritic cell vaccination, including at tumor progression/relapse. All glioblastoma patients lacked an isocitrate dehydrogenase mutation. The J gene is TRBJ2-1, the V gene TRBV6-5; D unresolved. The receptor's source is a human donor with glioblastoma. The sample in question was blood, obtained after dendritic cell vaccination. As DNA, the CDR3 is TGTGCCAGCAGTCCATGGCCAAATGAGCAGTTCTTC. Protein product: CASSPWPNEQFF.